Below, one T cell receptor beta chain is given with its context. What it binds is not known. One junction end disagrees with the germline gene, perhaps due to a read error. Different DNA sequences within this sample yield the same CDR3. The sample originates from a study of OX40 agonist ivuxolimab in advanced cancers. Across the study: Patients got intravenous ivuxolimab at 0.01 to 10 mg/kg every 2 weeks. Of mixed ages from 23 to 79 and averaging 60 years, the group was just under 85% male. Findings of the study overall: Antigen specificity was not determined for the expanded peripheral T cells. Among some nonresponders, normalized T-cell clonal expansion was also low.

Profiling relied on immunoSEQ multiplex PCR, and the TCRdb table lists in-frame clones only, not all of them. The table records about 98,000 clones, 70% to 90% of them present only once. This CDR3 has 13 amino acids. Germline CDR1 is SGHVS and CDR2 is FQNEAQ. The chain has TRBV7-8 and TRBJ1-5; TRBD1 matches at 9 bases. Material: CD4+ or CD8+ T cells sorted from blood, obtained in a trial of the OX40 agonist ivuxolimab. The receptor's source is an adult with an advanced solid tumor such as melanoma, head and neck, liver or kidney cancer. The CDR3: CASSWDREQPQHF. The CDR3 nucleotides read TGTGCCAGCAGCTGGGACAGGGAGCAGCCCCAGCACTTT.